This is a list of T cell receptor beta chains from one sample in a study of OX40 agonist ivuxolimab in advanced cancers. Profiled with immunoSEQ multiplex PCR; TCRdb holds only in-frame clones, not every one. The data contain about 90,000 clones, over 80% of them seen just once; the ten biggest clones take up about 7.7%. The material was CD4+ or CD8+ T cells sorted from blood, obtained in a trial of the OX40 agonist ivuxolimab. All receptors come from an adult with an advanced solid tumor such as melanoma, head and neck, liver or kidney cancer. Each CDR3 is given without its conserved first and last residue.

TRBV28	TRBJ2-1	ASSSSPGATYNEQF
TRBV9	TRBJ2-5	ASSMGLAGEREAQY
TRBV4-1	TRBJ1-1	ASSQDGGRVTEAF
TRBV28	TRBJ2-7	ASALSGAPYEQY
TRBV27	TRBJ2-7	ASSPPSDEQY
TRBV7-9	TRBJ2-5	ASTNGTYQETQY
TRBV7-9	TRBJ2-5	ASSLWTGLQETQY
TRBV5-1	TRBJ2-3	ASSLDRGDTQY
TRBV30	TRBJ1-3	AWSVQGQRRGNTIY
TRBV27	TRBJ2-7	ASSFKWEYEQY
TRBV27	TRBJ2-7	ASSRGQESYEQY